This T cell receptor beta chain was obtained from a study of STAT5B mutations in CD4+ large granular lymphocyte leukemia. Study-wide findings and caveats: Top patient clones used TRBV06 genes more often: 8/27 versus 2/35 in controls.

The repertoire was sequenced with immunoSEQ multiplex PCR; TCRdb's copy has only in-frame clones and lacks some. This table holds tens of thousands of clones, about 70% found once. A remark on this clone: Its antigen is currently unknown.

The CDR3 is 13 amino acids. V was shortened by 4 bases and J by 0 bases, with 4 bases between the two germline ends. The germline V gene has CDR1 ENHRY and CDR2 SYGVKD. The V and J genes are TRBV10-3 and TRBJ1-5; D is uncertain. The TCR originated in a human donor in good health. Material for sequencing was CD4+ T cells from blood buffy coats. CDR3 region: CAISANSNQPQHF. For the CDR3, the DNA is TGTGCCATCAGTGCAAATAGCAATCAGCCCCAGCATTTT.